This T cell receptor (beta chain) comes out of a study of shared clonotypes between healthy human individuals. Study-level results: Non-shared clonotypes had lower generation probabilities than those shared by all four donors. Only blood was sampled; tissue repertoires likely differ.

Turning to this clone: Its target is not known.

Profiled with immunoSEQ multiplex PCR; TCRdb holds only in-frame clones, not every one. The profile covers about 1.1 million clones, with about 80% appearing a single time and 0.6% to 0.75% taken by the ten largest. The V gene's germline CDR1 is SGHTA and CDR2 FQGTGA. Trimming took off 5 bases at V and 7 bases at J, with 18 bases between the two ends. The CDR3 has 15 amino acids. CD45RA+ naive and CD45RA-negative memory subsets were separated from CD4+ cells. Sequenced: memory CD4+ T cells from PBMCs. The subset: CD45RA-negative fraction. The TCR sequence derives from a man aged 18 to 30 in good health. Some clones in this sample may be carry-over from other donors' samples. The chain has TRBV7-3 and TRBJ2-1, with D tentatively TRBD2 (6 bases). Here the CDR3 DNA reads TGTGCCAGCAGCCGTAGCGGAGAAGGGGTGAATGAGCAGTTCTTC. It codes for CASSRSGEGVNEQFF.